A single sample gave rise to the 26 T cell receptor beta chains below, sequenced in a study of blood T cell repertoires in COVID-19. TCRdb's table, derived via immunoSEQ multiplex PCR, lists solely in-frame clones and lacks some. Found here are some 82,000 clones, 83% of them singletons; the top ten hold 30% to 45%. The sequencing sample was made of peripheral blood. The receptors originated from an elderly man with active or convalescent COVID-19.

The genes are TRBV5-1 and TRBJ2-1; the D is unclear. V lost 2 bases and J 9 bases, leaving 15 bases between the germline ends. The CDR3 has 14 amino acids. Germline loops: CDR1 SGHRS, CDR2 YFSETQ. The CDR3 region is CASSFGSRSIEQFF. In DNA form, the CDR3 reads TGCGCCAGCAGCTTCGGATCTCGTAGCATTGAGCAGTTCTTC.

V and J are TRBV27 and TRBJ1-3; 7 bases line up with TRBD1. Per germline, CDR1 MNHEY and CDR2 SMNVEV (reference sequence). This CDR3 contains 13 residues. The J segment lost 11 bases and the V segment lost 4 bases, leaving 8 bases of the junction unmatched. The CDR3 region has the DNA TGTGCCAGCAGTTCCTCACAGGGGTCGGCCATATATTTT. Encoded protein: CASSSSQGSAIYF.

Of note for this clone: The same CDR3 arises from other DNA sequences in this sample as well. The chain is built from TRBV2 and TRBJ1-5; tentative D call: TRBD1 (6 bases). Germline CDR1 SNHLY, CDR2 FYNNEI. The CDR3 extends over 14 amino acids. Trimming took 3 bases from V and 4 from J, leaving 10 bases between them. For the CDR3, the DNA is TGTGCCAGCAGTGAGGGGGCTGGAAATCAGCCCCAGCATTTT. Encoded protein: CASSEGAGNQPQHF.

The chain carries TRBV27 and TRBJ2-3, with 9 bases identical to TRBD2. From germline, CDR1 is MNHEY and CDR2 SMNVEV (reference sequence). CDR3 length: 14 amino acids. V trimming: 6 bases; J trimming: 3 bases; junction bases outside the gene matches: 4. CDR3 loop: CASRTTSGTDTQYF. In DNA form, the CDR3 reads TGTGCCAGCAGAACGACTAGCGGTACAGATACGCAGTATTTT.

This sequence joins TRBV5-6 and TRBJ1-2; tentatively, D is TRBD1 (5 bases). The germline gives CDR1 SGHDT, CDR2 YYEEEE. V lost 4 bases and J 8 bases, leaving 12 bases between the germline ends. This CDR3 has 12 amino acids. The CDR3 here is CASSLWGDGYTF. In DNA form, the CDR3 reads TGTGCCAGCAGCCTCTGGGGGGACGGCTACACCTTC.

This clone has just a few counts. This rearrangement joins TRBV29-1 to TRBJ1-2; 9 bases are shared with TRBD1. V dropped 7 bases and J dropped 6; count of bases not matched to a gene: 9. This CDR3 region has 13 residues. Germline loops: CDR1 SQVTM, CDR2 ANQGSEA. Written as DNA, the CDR3 is TGCAGCGCTGTGGGACAGGGTTACGATGGCTACACCTTC. Protein sequence: CSAVGQGYDGYTF.

This clone occurred once. The genes are TRBV18 and TRBJ2-7; 9 nucleotides line up with TRBD2. Germline-derived CDR1 and CDR2 are KGHSH and LQKENI. The CDR3 has 14 residues. V shed 8 bases and J 0 bases; nucleotides not matched to a gene: 5. CDR3 residues: CASQFSGSSYEQYF. CDR3 bases: TGTGCCAGCCAGTTTAGCGGGAGCTCCTACGAGCAGTACTTC. The entire variable domain, with the rest obtained from reference TRBV18 and TRBJ2-7, is as follows: NAGVMQNPRHLVRRRGQEARLRCSPMKGHSHVYWYRQLPEEGLKFMVYLQKENIIDESGMPKERFSAEFPKEGPSILRIQQVVRGDSAAYFCASQFSGSSYEQYFGPGTRLTVT.

V usage is TRBV6-6 and J usage is TRBJ2-5, with D perhaps matching TRBD2 (7 bases). The V end lost 6 bases, the J end lost 2 bases, and 19 bases lay between the germline ends. CDR1 MNHNY and CDR2 SVGAGI come from the germline V gene (reference sequence). The CDR3 covers 16 residues. CDR3 bases: TGTGCCAGCAGCCAAGGGGCGGGGAGGGGGCAAGAGACCCAGTACTTC. Translated: CASSQGAGRGQETQYF.

This chain uses TRBV6-5 with TRBJ1-2; D is uncertain. V was pared by 6 bases and J by 8 bases, with 16 bases between. Germline-derived CDR1 and CDR2 are MNHEY and SVGAGI. CDR3 length: 13 residues. The CDR3 nucleotides read TGTGCCAGCAGCCAGGCCTTTTGGGAGGGCTACACCTTC. It is translated as CASSQAFWEGYTF.

The rearrangement links TRBV19 to TRBJ2-7; a possible D gene is TRBD1 (6 bases). In germline, CDR1 is LNHDA, CDR2 SQIVND (reference sequence). The V and J ends lost 3 bases and 2 bases respectively, with 8 bases between them. This CDR3 is 13 amino acids long. For the CDR3, the DNA is TGTGCCAGTAGTATGAGGGGGACCTACGAGCAGTACTTC. This sequence encodes CASSMRGTYEQYF.

The V gene is TRBV14, the J gene TRBJ1-1, with a weak D call TRBD1 (5 bases). The V and J ends lost 1 base and 7 bases respectively, with 7 bases between them. Germline CDR1 SGHDN, CDR2 FVKESK. CDR3 length: 12 residues. The CDR3 spells CASSQGGYEAFF. The CDR3 bases are TGTGCCAGCAGCCAAGGGGGCTATGAAGCTTTCTTT. The full variable domain, completed using reference TRBV14 and TRBJ1-1, is EAGVTQFPSHSVIEKGQTVTLRCDPISGHDNLYWYRRVMGKEIKFLLHFVKESKQDESGMPNNRFLAERTGGTYSTLKVQPAELEDSGVYFCASSQGGYEAFFGQGTRLTVV.

V and J are TRBV4-2 and TRBJ2-7; 8 bases map to TRBD2. This CDR3 is 20 amino acids long. The germline gives CDR1 LGHNA, CDR2 YNFKEQ. J lost 0 bases, V lost 2 bases, and 18 bases had no gene match. CDR3 in DNA: TGTGCCAGCAGCCAAAAGGGGCGGGTAGTGAGCGGGAGAATCTCCTACGAGCAGTACTTC. The encoded protein is CASSQKGRVVSGRISYEQYF.

V and J are TRBV28 and TRBJ2-1, with D tentatively TRBD2 (5 bases). Per germline, CDR1 MDHEN and CDR2 SYDVKM. The germline V and J ends were trimmed by 7 bases and 0 bases, with 13 bases remaining between them. This CDR3 contains 15 residues. Written as DNA, the CDR3 is TGTGCCAGCAAAGCCCCTGGGAGCTCCTACAATGAGCAGTTCTTC. As protein: CASKAPGSSYNEQFF.

The DNA for the CDR3 is TGTGCCAGCACCTTAGGGGGAATGGTTGCGACTGAAGCTTTCTTT. Amino acids: CASTLGGMVATEAFF. This chain links TRBV28 with TRBJ1-1; the D gene is possibly TRBD1 (6 bases). The germline V gene encodes CDR1 MDHEN and CDR2 SYDVKM. Trimming left V 7 bases short and J 5 bases short, with 20 bases between. The CDR3 sequence is 15 residues long.

This rearrangement joins TRBV11-2 to TRBJ2-7; D ambiguous. The CDR3 has 12 residues. The ends were cut back, 3 bases at V and 4 bases at J, with 7 bases in the middle. Germline V CDR1 and CDR2: SGHAT, FQNNGV. The CDR3 DNA sequence: TGTGCCAGCAGCTTCGGAGCATACGAGCAGTACTTC. It yields the protein CASSFGAYEQYF.

This clone has a single count. V usage is TRBV7-2 and J usage is TRBJ2-2; no clear D gene. Trimming took off 4 bases at V and 4 bases at J, with 10 bases between the two ends. The CDR3 length is 14 residues. Germline V lookup: CDR1 SGHTA, CDR2 FQGNSA. The CDR3 region has the DNA TGTGCCAGCAGCTCCTCGGGTGGCACCGGGGAGCTGTTTTTT. Translating gives CASSSSGGTGELFF.

V usage is TRBV3-1 (or the pseudogene TRBV3-2) and J usage is TRBJ2-2, with TRBD1 matching 9 bases. V was clipped by 2 bases and J by 3 bases; unmatched bases: 4. This CDR3 has 16 amino acids. Per the germline V gene, CDR1 is LGHDT and CDR2 is YNNKEL (reference sequence). CDR3 in amino acids: CASSQRDRVYTGELFF. CDR3 nucleotides: TGTGCCAGCAGCCAACGGGACAGGGTCTACACCGGGGAGCTGTTTTTT.

The chain employs TRBV7-8 and TRBJ2-7; 12 bases line up with TRBD2. J gave up 2 bases and V 1 base, and 9 bases lay outside the gene matches. In germline, CDR1 is SGHVS, CDR2 FQNEAQ. The CDR3 extends over 18 amino acids. The CDR3 DNA is TGTGCCAGCAGCTTAGGGACTAGCGGGGCCGAATTTACCTACGAGCAGTACTTC. Translation gives CASSLGTSGAEFTYEQYF. The full variable domain, rest sourced from reference TRBV7-8 and TRBJ2-7, is GAGVSQSPRYKVAKRGQDVALRCDPISGHVSLFWYQQALGQGPEFLTYFQNEAQLDKSGLPSDRFFAERPEGSVSTLKIQRTQQEDSAVYLCASSLGTSGAEFTYEQYFGPGTRLTVT.

V and J are TRBV5-1 and TRBJ2-1; 11 nucleotides align to TRBD2. This CDR3 spans 21 amino acids. V lost 0 bases to trimming and J lost 2 bases; unmatched junction nucleotides: 16. Per germline, CDR1 SGHRS and CDR2 YFSETQ. Written as DNA, the CDR3 is TGCGCCAGCAGCTTGGCCTTGGTTCGGCTAGCGGGAGGACGGGCCTACAATGAGCAGTTCTTC. Encoded protein: CASSLALVRLAGGRAYNEQFF.

The chain uses TRBV5-4 and TRBJ2-7, with 14 nucleotides matching TRBD2. With V trimmed by 2 bases and J by 6 bases, 4 bases remained unmatched. This CDR3 is 15 amino acids long. Germline V gene lookup returns CDR1 SGHNT and CDR2 YYREEE (reference sequence). The CDR3 coding sequence is TGTGCCAGCAGCTTAGCGGGACTAGCGGGAGTCGAGCAGTACTTC. It is translated as CASSLAGLAGVEQYF.

The chain has TRBV5-6 and TRBJ1-1; D not certain. CDR1 and CDR2 (germline): SGHDT, YYEEEE. V shed 2 bases and J shed 4 bases, with 12 bases lying between them. This CDR3 is built from 14 residues. The CDR3 region has the DNA TGTGCCAGCAGCTTAGATATGAGTAGCACTGAAGCTTTCTTT. Its translation: CASSLDMSSTEAFF.

Here the CDR3 DNA reads TGCGCCAGCAGTAAGGACAGGGACTTTTACAATGAGCAGTTCTTC. Protein product: CASSKDRDFYNEQFF. The V call is TRBV5-1, the J call TRBJ2-1, with 8 bases identical to TRBD1. With 5 bases clipped from V and 4 bases from J, the junction kept 8 bases outside the gene matches. The germline V gene encodes CDR1 SGHRS and CDR2 YFSETQ. The CDR3 loop spans 15 amino acids.

The chain has TRBV7-9 and TRBJ1-1; D is possibly TRBD1 (5 bases). Trimming removed 3 bases from V and 1 base from J, with 12 bases in between. This CDR3 has 15 amino acids. Germline-derived CDR1 and CDR2 are SEHNR and FQNEAQ (reference sequence). The DNA for the CDR3 is TGTGCCAGCAGCTTTAGGGCGGGGCCGAACACTGAAGCTTTCTTT. Its translation: CASSFRAGPNTEAFF.

This clone is medium-sized in the sample. The chain links TRBV9 to TRBJ2-1, with TRBD2 identical over 9 bases. CDR3 size: 16 residues. Germline V gene data show CDR1 as SGDLS and CDR2 as YYNGEE. The V gene end was trimmed by 3 bases and the J gene end by 8 bases; junction bases not matched to a gene: 12. CDR3 protein: CASSETGLAEADEQFF. Here the CDR3 DNA reads TGTGCCAGCAGCGAAACGGGACTAGCTGAAGCGGATGAGCAGTTCTTC.

J is TRBJ1-5 and V is TRBV21-1; no DNA check was done on the table's D call, TRBD1. TRBV21-1 constitutes a pseudogene. The CDR3 has 17 amino acids. This chain's CDR3 is CASSKTPKNRGPQPQHF. CDR3 DNA: TGTGCCAGCAGCAAGACCCCCAAAAACAGGGGACCTCAGCCCCAGCATTTT.

The chain couples TRBV5-1 to TRBJ2-1; 7 nucleotides align to TRBD1. This CDR3 comprises 15 residues. The junction had 9 bases not matched to a gene; V was cut back by 2 bases and J by 7 bases. Germline assignment: CDR1 SGHRS and CDR2 YFSETQ. The CDR3 region is CASSLGGQRTNEQFF. The CDR3, as DNA: TGCGCCAGCAGCTTAGGGGGACAGAGGACTAATGAGCAGTTCTTC. Supplemented by reference TRBV5-1 and TRBJ2-1, the full variable domain reads KAGVTQTPRYLIKTRGQQVTLSCSPISGHRSVSWYQQTPGQGLQFLFEYFSETQRNKGNFPGRFSGRQFSNSRSEMNVSTLELGDSALYLCASSLGGQRTNEQFFGPGTRLTVL.